This T cell receptor (beta chain) was obtained from a study of T cell responses to AZD1222 COVID-19 vaccine. Study results and limitations: Among AZD1222 vaccinees, only six were seropositive at baseline. Possibly, clonal diversity was underestimated; donors were largely white British and included more females. Recipients of two AZD1222 doses showed rising Spike-specific TCR breadth and depth.

Pooled samples include second doses given at about 4 or 12 weeks. Clones were sequenced by immunoSEQ multiplex PCR, and TCRdb holds only the in-frame ones, with some missing. The table records some 86,000 clones, 90% of them present only once. This clone was seen once. What it binds is not known. Other DNA sequences in this specimen translate into the identical CDR3. The starting material was peripheral blood, obtained 28 days after the second AZD1222 dose. This TCR derives from an adult who received the AZD1222 COVID-19 vaccine.

The CDR3 DNA reads TGTGCCAGTAGTAGGACAGGGGCGCGTACTGAAGCTTTCTTT. This codes for CASSRTGARTEAFF. This chain joins TRBV19 and TRBJ1-1, with 9 bases matching TRBD1. Trimming removed 4 bases from V and 5 bases from J; junction bases left unmatched: 5. Germline assignment: CDR1 LNHDA and CDR2 SQIVND (reference sequence). The CDR3 length is 14 residues.